The sample holds a few counts of the clone carrying this TCR beta chain. Its target is not known. Libraries for TCRalpha and TCRbeta carried sample barcodes and unique molecular identifiers via 5'RACE. TCRdb re-called the 5' RACE reads through MiXCR, storing one row per CDR3 protein. The repertoire holds 300,000 to 350,000 distinct CDR3 sequences, with roughly 13% as singletons. The data were obtained in a study of T-cell memory formation after mild COVID-19. Points from the study as a whole: The appearance of some responding clones in pre-infection memory suggested that cross-reactive memory joined. Clones that shrank (day 15 to 85) were balanced CD4/CD8, whereas later expanders leaned CD4+.

The CDR3 loop spans 14 amino acids. Trimming left V 6 bases short and J 2 bases short, with 11 bases between. CDR1 and CDR2 from the germline V gene are WSHSY and SAAADI. This chain connects TRBV10-2 to TRBJ2-1; either TRBD1 or TRBD2 may fit D (5 bases each). Sample: PBMCs or a T cell subset sorted from them (not recorded which). The receptor was derived from a man younger than 35 who had mild COVID-19 (a few samples of this study predate the infection). Cell type and time point are not known. Written as DNA, the CDR3 is TGCGCCAGCAGCGACCGGGGCACCTACAATGAGCAGTTCTTC. As protein: CASSDRGTYNEQFF.